Listed below are T cell receptor beta chains from one sample, sequenced in a study of blood T cell repertoires in COVID-19. The repertoire was sequenced with immunoSEQ multiplex PCR; TCRdb's copy has only in-frame clones and lacks some. The table has roughly 430,000 clones, nearly 90% seen once. The sample taken for sequencing was PBMCs or T cells enriched from blood (not recorded which). The receptors shown here come from a woman aged 40-49 years with acute COVID-19. Both conserved end residues are trimmed from each CDR3. Clone size is not always given. Where it is, it says once, few, many or a class for expanded clones.

-,15,TRBJ2-2,TRBV19,ASSISATGGITGELF
-,13,TRBJ2-3,TRBV5-1,ASRSSGGAFDTQY
-,11,TRBJ1-5,TRBV19,ASRPLRDQPQH
once,14,TRBJ2-1,TRBV6-1,ASSEIGQGAPNEQF
-,14,TRBJ2-1,TRBV11-3,ASSLGRGAHLNEQF
-,13,TRBJ2-5,TRBV10-3,AISQDQDSQETQY
-,9,TRBJ2-5,TRBV5-4,ASSFLETQY
-,12,TRBJ1-1,TRBV4-1,ASSQGLGPTEAF
once,16,TRBJ2-3,TRBV3-1/TRBV3-2,ASSHDLWSGGGTDTQY
-,12,TRBJ1-5,TRBV11-2,ASSAGGSNQPQH
-,10,TRBJ2-1,TRBV9,ASSVGGDEQF
-,11,TRBJ1-2,TRBV27,ASSTYRGYGYT
-,12,TRBJ2-5,TRBV28,ASRGGGQQETQY
-,12,TRBJ1-2,TRBV11-2,ASSLAGTGGGYT
-,13,TRBJ2-7,TRBV7-8,ASSPQGAFIYEQY
-,12,TRBJ2-3,TRBV7-2,ASSLERLGDTQY
once,14,TRBJ1-2,TRBV7-9,ASSSTRQGILHGYT
few,11,TRBJ1-4,TRBV7-9,ASSSLGGEKLF
-,11,TRBJ1-2,TRBV7-2,ASSNQGAHGYT
-,11,TRBJ2-3,TRBV29-1,SAEGPVGGTQY
-,11,TRBJ1-5,TRBV30,AWSPQAYQPQH
-,13,TRBJ2-2,TRBV5-1,ASSPEGVRGGELF
-,13,TRBJ2-1,TRBV7-6,ASTKTGTGHNEQF
-,12,TRBJ2-7,TRBV10-2,ASNRTGTLGIRY
-,12,TRBJ1-2,TRBV29-1,SVEGTGDDYGYT
few,11,TRBJ2-7,TRBV4-1,ASSQVATGEQY
-,15,TRBJ2-6,TRBV18,ASSPRTQGTGANVLT
-,13,TRBJ1-4,TRBV5-1,ASSLARDRAEKLF
-,13,TRBJ1-6,TRBV4-1,ASSQPVASGSPLH
-,11,TRBJ1-5,TRBV6-5,ASSPSTNQPQH
-,13,TRBJ2-1,TRBV7-2,ASSFKGLGGNEQF
-,12,TRBJ2-4,TRBV19,ASSNQGAKNIQY
-,13,TRBJ2-1,TRBV7-9,ASSLVWAGGNEQF
-,11,TRBJ1-4,TRBV2,ASSQGIKEKLF
-,12,TRBJ2-7,TRBV5-1,ASSLDRGRGEQY
-,14,TRBJ2-5,TRBV6-1,ASSEGGYLSQETQY
-,13,TRBJ2-5,TRBV4-1,ASSQGPQGAETQY
-,11,TRBJ2-3,TRBV29-1,SSRGGRVDTQY
-,12,TRBJ2-6,TRBV3-1/TRBV3-2,ASSQAAGANVLT
-,12,TRBJ2-1,TRBV2,ASRLAGSDNEQF
-,10,TRBJ1-4,TRBV20-1,SASLRGGKLF
-,13,TRBJ2-3,TRBV18,ASSLGLARTDTQY
-,13,TRBJ1-6,TRBV30,AWNRDRGYNSPLH
-,11,TRBJ2-7,TRBV10-3,AIGDSGPYEQY
-,12,TRBJ1-1,TRBV5-1,ASFEGDLNTEAF
-,13,TRBJ2-5,TRBV6-5,ASSYSRGDQETQY
-,13,TRBJ1-3,TRBV11-2,ASSVRGGSGNTIY
few,13,TRBJ1-2,TRBV6-5,ASERGHRQVGGYT
-,11,TRBJ1-4,TRBV30,AWSPQENEKLF
-,11,TRBJ1-2,TRBV3-1/TRBV3-2,ASSQKGVAGYT
-,13,TRBJ1-5,TRBV7-8,ASSTLPTVIEPQH
once,12,TRBJ2-7,TRBV5-6,ASSLGSGGYEQY
few,15,TRBJ2-2,TRBV9,ASSVVKGAGVTGELF
once,11,TRBJ1-1,TRBV12-3/TRBV12-4,ASSFSGGTEAF
-,14,TRBJ2-3,TRBV10-3,AIRGKTGSSTDTQY
-,14,TRBJ2-3,TRBV29-1,SVLLAGPPSTDTQY
few,12,TRBJ1-5,TRBV7-8,ASSLDRVGQPQH
once,14,TRBJ2-1,TRBV24-1,ATSDLSGVSYNEQF
-,13,TRBJ2-1,TRBV6-5,ASSLHATGRDEQF